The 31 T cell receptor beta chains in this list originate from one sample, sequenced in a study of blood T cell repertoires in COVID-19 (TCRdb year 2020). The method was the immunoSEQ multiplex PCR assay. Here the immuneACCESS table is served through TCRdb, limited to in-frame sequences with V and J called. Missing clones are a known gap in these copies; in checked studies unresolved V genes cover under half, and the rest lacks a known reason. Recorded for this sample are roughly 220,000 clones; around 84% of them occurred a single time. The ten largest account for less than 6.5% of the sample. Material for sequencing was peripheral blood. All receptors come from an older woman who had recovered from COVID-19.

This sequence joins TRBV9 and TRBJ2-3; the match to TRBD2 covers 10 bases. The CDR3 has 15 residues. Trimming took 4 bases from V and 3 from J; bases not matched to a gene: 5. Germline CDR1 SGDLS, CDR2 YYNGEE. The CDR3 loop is CASSLGTSVTDTQYF. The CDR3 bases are TGTGCCAGCAGCTTGGGGACTAGCGTTACAGATACGCAGTATTTT.

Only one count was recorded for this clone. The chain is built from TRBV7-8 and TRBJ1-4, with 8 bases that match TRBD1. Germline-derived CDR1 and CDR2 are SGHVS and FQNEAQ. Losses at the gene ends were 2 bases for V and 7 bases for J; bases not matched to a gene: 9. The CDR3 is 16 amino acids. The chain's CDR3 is CASSLSRTGTGEKLFF. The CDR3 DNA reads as TGTGCCAGCAGCTTATCCCGGACAGGGACGGGTGAAAAACTGTTTTTT. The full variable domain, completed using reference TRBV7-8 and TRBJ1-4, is GAGVSQSPRYKVAKRGQDVALRCDPISGHVSLFWYQQALGQGPEFLTYFQNEAQLDKSGLPSDRFFAERPEGSVSTLKIQRTQQEDSAVYLCASSLSRTGTGEKLFFGSGTQLSVL.

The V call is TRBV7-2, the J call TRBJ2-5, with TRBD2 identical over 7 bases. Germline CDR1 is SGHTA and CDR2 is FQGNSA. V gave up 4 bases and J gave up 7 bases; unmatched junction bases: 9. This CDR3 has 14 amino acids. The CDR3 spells CASSYRAREGTQYF. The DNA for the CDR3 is TGTGCCAGCAGCTACCGGGCCAGGGAGGGGACCCAGTACTTC.

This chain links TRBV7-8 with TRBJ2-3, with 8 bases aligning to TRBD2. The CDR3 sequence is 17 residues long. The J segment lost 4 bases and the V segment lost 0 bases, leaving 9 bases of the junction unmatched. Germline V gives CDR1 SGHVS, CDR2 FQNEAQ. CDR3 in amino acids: CASSLADPGGGSDTQYF. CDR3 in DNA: TGTGCCAGCAGCTTAGCGGATCCCGGGGGGGGGTCAGATACGCAGTATTTT.

The DNA for the CDR3 is TGTGCCAGCTCACCACCGGCAGGGGCCGGGGAGCTGTTTTTT. Its protein is CASSPPAGAGELFF. V usage is TRBV18 and J usage is TRBJ2-2, with a possible D match to TRBD1 (6 bases). V lost 0 bases, J lost 6 bases, and 8 bases lay in between. This CDR3 is built from 14 residues. Germline loops: CDR1 KGHSH, CDR2 LQKENI. The entire variable domain, with the rest obtained from reference TRBV18 and TRBJ2-2, is as follows: NAGVMQNPRHLVRRRGQEARLRCSPMKGHSHVYWYRQLPEEGLKFMVYLQKENIIDESGMPKERFSAEFPKEGPSILRIQQVVRGDSAAYFCASSPPAGAGELFFGEGSRLTVL.

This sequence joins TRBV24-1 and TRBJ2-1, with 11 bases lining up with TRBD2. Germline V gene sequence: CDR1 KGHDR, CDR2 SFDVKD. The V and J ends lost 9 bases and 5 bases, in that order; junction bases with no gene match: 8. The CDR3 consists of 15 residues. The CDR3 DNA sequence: TGTGCCACCGCACCTAGCGGGGGGTTAGACAATGAGCAGTTCTTC. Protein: CATAPSGGLDNEQFF.

The chain's CDR3 is CASSPGQGGYIQYF. DNA for the CDR3: TGTGCCAGCAGCCCCGGACAGGGTGGATACATTCAGTACTTC. This chain connects TRBV7-9 to TRBJ2-4; 8 nucleotides line up with TRBD1. V lost 5 bases and J lost 8; bases outside the gene matches: 8. The CDR3 contains 14 residues. CDR1 SEHNR and CDR2 FQNEAQ come from the germline V gene (reference sequence).

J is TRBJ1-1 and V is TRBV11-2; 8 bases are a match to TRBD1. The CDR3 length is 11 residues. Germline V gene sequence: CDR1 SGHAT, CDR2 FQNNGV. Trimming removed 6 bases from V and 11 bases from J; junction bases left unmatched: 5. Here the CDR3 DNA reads TGTGCCAGCAGTCCGACAGGGGCGGCTTTCTTT. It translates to CASSPTGAAFF.

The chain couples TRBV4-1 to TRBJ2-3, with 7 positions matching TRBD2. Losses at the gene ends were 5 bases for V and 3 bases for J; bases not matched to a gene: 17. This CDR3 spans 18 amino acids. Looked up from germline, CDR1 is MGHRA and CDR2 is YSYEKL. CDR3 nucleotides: TGCGCCAGCAGCTCCCGGACAAACGGGGAAGCGGGGACAGATACGCAGTATTTT. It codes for CASSSRTNGEAGTDTQYF.

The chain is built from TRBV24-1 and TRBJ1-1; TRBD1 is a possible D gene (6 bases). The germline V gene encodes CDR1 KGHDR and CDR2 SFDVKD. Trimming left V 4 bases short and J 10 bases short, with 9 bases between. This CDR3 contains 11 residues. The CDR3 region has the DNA TGTGCCACCAGTGACGGGACACGAGCTTTCTTT. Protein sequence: CATSDGTRAFF.

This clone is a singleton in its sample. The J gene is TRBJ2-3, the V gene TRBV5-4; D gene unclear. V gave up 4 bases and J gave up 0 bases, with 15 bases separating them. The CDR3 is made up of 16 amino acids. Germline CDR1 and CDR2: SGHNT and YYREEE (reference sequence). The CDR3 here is CASSPGGGPSTDTQYF. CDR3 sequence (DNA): TGTGCCAGCAGCCCTGGTGGCGGCCCCAGCACAGATACGCAGTATTTT.

CDR3 region: CASSPGGRGTEAFF. CDR3 in DNA: TGTGCCAGCAGTCCAGGGGGCAGGGGCACTGAAGCTTTCTTT. This chain links TRBV3-1 (or the pseudogene TRBV3-2) with TRBJ1-1; 8 bases line up with TRBD1. The CDR3 length is 14 residues. Trimming cost V 6 bases and J 4 bases; bases outside gene matches: 7. The germline V gene encodes CDR1 LGHDT and CDR2 YNNKEL (reference sequence).

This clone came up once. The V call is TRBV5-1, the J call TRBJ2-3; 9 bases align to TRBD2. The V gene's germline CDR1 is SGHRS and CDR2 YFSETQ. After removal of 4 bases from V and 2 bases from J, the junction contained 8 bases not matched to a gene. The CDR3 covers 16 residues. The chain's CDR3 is CASSIDSGGVTDTQYF. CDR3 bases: TGCGCCAGCAGCATAGATAGCGGGGGAGTCACAGATACGCAGTATTTT.

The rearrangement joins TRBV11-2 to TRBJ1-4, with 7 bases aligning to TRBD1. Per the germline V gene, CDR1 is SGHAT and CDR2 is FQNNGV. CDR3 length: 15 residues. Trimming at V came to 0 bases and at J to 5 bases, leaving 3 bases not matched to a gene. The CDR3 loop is CASSLEGQRNEKLFF. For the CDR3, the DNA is TGTGCCAGCAGCTTAGAGGGACAGCGCAATGAAAAACTGTTTTTT.

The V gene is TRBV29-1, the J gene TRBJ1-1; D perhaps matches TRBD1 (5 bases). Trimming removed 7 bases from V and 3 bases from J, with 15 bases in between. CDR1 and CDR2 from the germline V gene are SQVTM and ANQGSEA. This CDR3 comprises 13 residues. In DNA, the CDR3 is TGCAGCGCCCGAAAGTGGGGGGACACTGAAGCTTTCTTT. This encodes CSARKWGDTEAFF. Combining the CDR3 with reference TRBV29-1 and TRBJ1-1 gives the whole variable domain SAVISQKPSRDICQRGTSLTIQCQVDSQVTMMFWYRQQPGQSLTLIATANQGSEATYESGFVIDKFPISRPNLTFSTLTVSNMSPEDSSIYLCSARKWGDTEAFFGQGTRLTVV.

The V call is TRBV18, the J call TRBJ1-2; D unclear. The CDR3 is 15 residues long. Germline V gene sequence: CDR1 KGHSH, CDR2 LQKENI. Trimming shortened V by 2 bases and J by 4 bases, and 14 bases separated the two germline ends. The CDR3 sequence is CASSPARRGFYGYTF. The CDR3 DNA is TGTGCCAGCTCACCAGCCCGACGAGGGTTCTATGGCTACACCTTC.

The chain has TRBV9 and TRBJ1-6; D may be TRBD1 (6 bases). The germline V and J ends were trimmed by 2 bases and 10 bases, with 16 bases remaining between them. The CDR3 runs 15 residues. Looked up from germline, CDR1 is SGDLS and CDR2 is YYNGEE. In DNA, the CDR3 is TGTGCCAGCAGCGTGGTGGCAGGGGTGGGATCACCCCTCCACTTT. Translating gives CASSVVAGVGSPLHF.

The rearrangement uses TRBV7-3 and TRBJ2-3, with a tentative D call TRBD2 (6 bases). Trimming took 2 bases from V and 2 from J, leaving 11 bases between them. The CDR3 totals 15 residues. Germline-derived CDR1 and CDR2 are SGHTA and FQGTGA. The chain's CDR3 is CASSLVSGFTDTQYF. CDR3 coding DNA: TGTGCCAGCAGCTTAGTCAGCGGGTTCACAGATACGCAGTATTTT.

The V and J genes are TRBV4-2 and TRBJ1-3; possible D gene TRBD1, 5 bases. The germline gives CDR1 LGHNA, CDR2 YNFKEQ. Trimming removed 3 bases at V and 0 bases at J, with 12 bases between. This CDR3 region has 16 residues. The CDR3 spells CASSQEGLTSGNTIYF. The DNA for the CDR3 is TGTGCCAGCAGCCAGGAGGGACTTACCTCTGGAAACACCATATATTTT.

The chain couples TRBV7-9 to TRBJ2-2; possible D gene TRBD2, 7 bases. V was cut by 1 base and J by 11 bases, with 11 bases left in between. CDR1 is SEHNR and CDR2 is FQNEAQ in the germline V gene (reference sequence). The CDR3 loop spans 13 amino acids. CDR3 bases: TGTGCCAGCAGCTTAGTCGGGGGGCCAGAGCTGTTTTTT. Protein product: CASSLVGGPELFF.

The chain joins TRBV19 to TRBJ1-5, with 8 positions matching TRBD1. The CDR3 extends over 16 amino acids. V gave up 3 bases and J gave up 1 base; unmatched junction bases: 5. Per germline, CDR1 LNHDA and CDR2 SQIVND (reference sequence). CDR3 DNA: TGTGCCAGTAGTATGTACAGGGGGGCCAGCAATCAGCCCCAGCATTTT. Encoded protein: CASSMYRGASNQPQHF.

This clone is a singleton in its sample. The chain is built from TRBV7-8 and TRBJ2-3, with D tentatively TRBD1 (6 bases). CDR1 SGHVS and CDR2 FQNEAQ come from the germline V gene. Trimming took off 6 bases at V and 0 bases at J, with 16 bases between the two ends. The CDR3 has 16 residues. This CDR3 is CASRGSGAVSTDTQYF. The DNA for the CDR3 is TGTGCCAGCAGGGGCTCAGGGGCAGTGAGCACAGATACGCAGTATTTT.

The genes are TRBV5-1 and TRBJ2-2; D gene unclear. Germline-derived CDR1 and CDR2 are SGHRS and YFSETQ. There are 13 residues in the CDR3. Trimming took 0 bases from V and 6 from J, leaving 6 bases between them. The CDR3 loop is CASSLERPGELFF. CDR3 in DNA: TGCGCCAGCAGCTTGGAGCGACCCGGGGAGCTGTTTTTT.

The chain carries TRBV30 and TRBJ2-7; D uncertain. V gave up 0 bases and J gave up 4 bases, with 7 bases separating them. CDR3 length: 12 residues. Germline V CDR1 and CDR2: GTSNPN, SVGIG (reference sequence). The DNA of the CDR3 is TGTGCCTGGAGTGTTATCGGGTACGAGCAGTACTTC. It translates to CAWSVIGYEQYF.

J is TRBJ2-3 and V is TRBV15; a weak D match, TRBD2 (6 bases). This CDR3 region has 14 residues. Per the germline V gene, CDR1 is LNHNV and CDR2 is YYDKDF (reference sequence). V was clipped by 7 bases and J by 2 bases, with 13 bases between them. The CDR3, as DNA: TGTGCCACCACAACGGACTACAACACAGATACGCAGTATTTT. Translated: CATTTDYNTDTQYF.

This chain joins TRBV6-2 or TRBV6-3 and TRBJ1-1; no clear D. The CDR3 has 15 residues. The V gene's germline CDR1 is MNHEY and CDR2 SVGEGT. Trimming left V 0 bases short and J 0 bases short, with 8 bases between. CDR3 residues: CASSYSEGVNTEAFF. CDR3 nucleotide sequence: TGTGCCAGCAGTTACTCGGAAGGAGTGAACACTGAAGCTTTCTTT.

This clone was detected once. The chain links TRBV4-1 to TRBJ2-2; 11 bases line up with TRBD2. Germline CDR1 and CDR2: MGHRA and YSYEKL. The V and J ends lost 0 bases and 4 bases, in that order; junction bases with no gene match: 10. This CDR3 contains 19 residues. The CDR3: CASSQDQLPLAGVTGELFF. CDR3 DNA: TGCGCCAGCAGCCAAGATCAGCTCCCACTAGCGGGGGTCACCGGGGAGCTGTTTTTT.

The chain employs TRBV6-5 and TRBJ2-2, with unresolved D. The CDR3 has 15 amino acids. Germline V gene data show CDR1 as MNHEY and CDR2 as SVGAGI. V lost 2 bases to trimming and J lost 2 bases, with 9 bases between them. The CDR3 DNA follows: TGTGCCAGCAGTTACCTGCAGATTAACACCGGGGAGCTGTTTTTT. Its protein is CASSYLQINTGELFF.

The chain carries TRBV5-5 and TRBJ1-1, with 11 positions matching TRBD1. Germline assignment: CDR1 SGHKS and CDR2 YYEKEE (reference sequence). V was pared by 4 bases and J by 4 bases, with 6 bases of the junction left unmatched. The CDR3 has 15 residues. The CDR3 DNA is TGTGCCAGCAGCCCGGACAGGGGGCCTATCACTGAAGCTTTCTTT. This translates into CASSPDRGPITEAFF.

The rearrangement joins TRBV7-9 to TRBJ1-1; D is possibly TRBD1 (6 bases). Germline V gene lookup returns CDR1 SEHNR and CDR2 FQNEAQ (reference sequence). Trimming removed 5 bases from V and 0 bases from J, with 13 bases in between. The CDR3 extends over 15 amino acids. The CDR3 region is CASSGGGGMNTEAFF. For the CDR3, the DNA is TGTGCCAGCAGCGGCGGCGGGGGCATGAACACTGAAGCTTTCTTT. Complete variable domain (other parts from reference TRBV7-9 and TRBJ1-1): DTGVSQNPRHKITKRGQNVTFRCDPISEHNRLYWYRQTLGQGPEFLTYFQNEAQLEKSRLLSDRFSAERPKGSFSTLEIQRTEQGDSAMYLCASSGGGGMNTEAFFGQGTRLTVV.

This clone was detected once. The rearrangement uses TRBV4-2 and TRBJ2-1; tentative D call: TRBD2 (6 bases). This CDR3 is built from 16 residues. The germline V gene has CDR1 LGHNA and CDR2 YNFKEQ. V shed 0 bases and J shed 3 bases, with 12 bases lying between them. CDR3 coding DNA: TGTGCCAGCAGCCAAGAAGAAGCGGGCGACTACAATGAGCAGTTCTTC. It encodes CASSQEEAGDYNEQFF.